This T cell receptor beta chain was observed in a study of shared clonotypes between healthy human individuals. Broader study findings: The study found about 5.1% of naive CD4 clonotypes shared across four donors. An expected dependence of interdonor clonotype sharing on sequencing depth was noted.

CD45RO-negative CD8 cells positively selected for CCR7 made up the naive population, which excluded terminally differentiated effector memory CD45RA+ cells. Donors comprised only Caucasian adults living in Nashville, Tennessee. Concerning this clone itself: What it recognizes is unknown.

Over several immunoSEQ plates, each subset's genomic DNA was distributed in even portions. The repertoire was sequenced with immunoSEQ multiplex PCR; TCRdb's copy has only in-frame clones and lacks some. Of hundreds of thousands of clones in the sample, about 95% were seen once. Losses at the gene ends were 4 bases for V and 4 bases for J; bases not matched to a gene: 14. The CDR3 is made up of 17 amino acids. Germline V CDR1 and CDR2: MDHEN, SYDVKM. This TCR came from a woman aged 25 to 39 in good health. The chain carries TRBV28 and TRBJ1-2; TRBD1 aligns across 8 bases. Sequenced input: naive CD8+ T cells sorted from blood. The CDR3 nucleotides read TGTGCCAGCAGTTCCCGAATGAGGACAGGGAGGAGCTATGGCTACACCTTC. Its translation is CASSSRMRTGRSYGYTF.